This TCR beta chain emerged from a study of regulatory T cells in long-lasting Graves disease. General study findings and limits: Gene preferences differed: TRBV28, TRBJ1-2, TRBJ2-5 in persistent cases.

Construction of the TCR beta libraries employed iRepertoire HTBI primers in conjunction with Arm-PCR of CDR3 regions. MiXCR, run by TCRdb on the multiplex PCR reads, gives a single entry per CDR3 protein. The table has 300,000 to 350,000 distinct CDR3 sequences, roughly 21% seen once. This clonotype was recorded many times. Its antigen is unknown. The V and J ends lost 1 base and 10 bases, in that order; junction bases with no gene match: 9. The CDR3 loop spans 16 amino acids. Germline CDR1 SGHTA, CDR2 FQGNSA. Described time point: persistent/refractory GD, antithyroid drugs over 5 years with positive TRAb. RNA extracted from PBMCs served as the sequencing template.

The J gene is TRBJ1-4, the V gene TRBV7-2, with 10 bases matching TRBD1. The TCR comes from a female donor with Graves disease. The sample here was peripheral blood mononuclear cells (PBMCs), taken when the disease was refractory, from a patient treated with antithyroid drugs. The CDR3 protein is CASSLGTGGRRGKLFF. CDR3 in DNA: TGTGCCAGCAGCTTAGGGACAGGGGGTCGAAGGGGAAAACTGTTTTTT.